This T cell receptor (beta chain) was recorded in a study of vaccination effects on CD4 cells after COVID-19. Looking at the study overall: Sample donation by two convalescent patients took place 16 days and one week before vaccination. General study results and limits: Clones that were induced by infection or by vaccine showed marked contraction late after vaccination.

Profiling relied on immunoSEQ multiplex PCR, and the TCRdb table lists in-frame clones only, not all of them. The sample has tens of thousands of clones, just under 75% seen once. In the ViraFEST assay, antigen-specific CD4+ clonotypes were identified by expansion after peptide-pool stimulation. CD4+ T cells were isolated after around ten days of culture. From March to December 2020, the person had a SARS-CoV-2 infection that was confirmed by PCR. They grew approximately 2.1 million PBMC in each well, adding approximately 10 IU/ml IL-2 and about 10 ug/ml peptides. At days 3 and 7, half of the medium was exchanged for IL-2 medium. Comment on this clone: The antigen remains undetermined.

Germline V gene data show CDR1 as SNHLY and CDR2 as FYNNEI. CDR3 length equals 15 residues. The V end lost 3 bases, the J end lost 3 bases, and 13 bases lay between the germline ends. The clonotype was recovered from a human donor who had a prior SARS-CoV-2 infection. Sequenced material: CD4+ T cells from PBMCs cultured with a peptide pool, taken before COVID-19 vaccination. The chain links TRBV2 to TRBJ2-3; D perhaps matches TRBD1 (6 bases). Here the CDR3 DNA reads TGTGCCAGCAGTGACCAGGGGCCCGGAACAGATACGCAGTATTTT. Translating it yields CASSDQGPGTDTQYF.